This passage covers 29 T cell receptor beta chains from one sample sequenced in a study of OX40 agonist ivuxolimab in advanced cancers. Profiling relied on immunoSEQ multiplex PCR, and the TCRdb table lists in-frame clones only, not all of them. The table records tens of thousands of clones, approximately 80% of them present only once. Sequenced material: CD4+ or CD8+ T cells sorted from blood, taken in a trial of the OX40 agonist ivuxolimab. These TCRs come from an adult with an advanced solid tumor such as melanoma, head and neck, liver or kidney cancer.

The J gene is TRBJ2-7, the V gene TRBV15, with 9 bases lining up with TRBD1. The V gene end was trimmed by 5 bases and the J gene end by 1 base; junction bases not matched to a gene: 3. Per germline, CDR1 LNHNV and CDR2 YYDKDF (reference sequence). The CDR3 totals 14 residues. This CDR3 is CATSLDRGSYEQYF. As DNA, the CDR3 is TGTGCCACCAGCCTGGACAGGGGTTCCTACGAGCAGTACTTC.

V gene TRBV5-6 combines with J gene TRBJ2-5; D is undetermined. The CDR3 length is 15 residues. Germline V gives CDR1 SGHDT, CDR2 YYEEEE. Trimming removed 2 bases at V and 2 bases at J, with 13 bases between. CDR3 DNA sequence: TGTGCCAGCAGCTTCGGGCAGTCTACACAAGAGACCCAGTACTTC. It is translated as CASSFGQSTQETQYF.

The sample holds a few counts of this clone. The chain has TRBV30 and TRBJ2-5; D gene ambiguous. From germline, CDR1 is GTSNPN and CDR2 SVGIG (reference sequence). The CDR3 sequence is 15 residues long. The V and J ends lost 4 bases and 4 bases respectively, with 19 bases between them. CDR3 coding DNA: TGTGCCTGGACCCTTGGGGTTGGGAATGGAGAGACCCAGTACTTC. Translation gives CAWTLGVGNGETQYF.

The chain couples TRBV7-2 to TRBJ2-7, with 8 bases aligning to TRBD2. The CDR3 contains 15 residues. Germline lookup yields CDR1 SGHTA and CDR2 FQGNSA. V trimming: 1 base; J trimming: 1 base; junction bases outside the gene matches: 3. The CDR3 bases are TGTGCCAGCAGCTTAGAGCCTAGCGGGTCCTACGAGCAGTACTTC. Residues: CASSLEPSGSYEQYF. Variable domain in full (rest from reference TRBV7-2 and TRBJ2-7): GAGVSQSPSNKVTEKGKDVELRCDPISGHTALYWYRQSLGQGLEFLIYFQGNSAPDKSGLPSDRFSAERTGGSVSTLTIQRTQQEDSAVYLCASSLEPSGSYEQYFGPGTRLTVT.

J is TRBJ1-5 and V is TRBV18; tentatively, D is TRBD1 (5 bases). V lost 0 bases, J lost 6 bases, and 9 bases lay in between. Germline CDR1 is KGHSH and CDR2 is LQKENI. The CDR3 is 14 residues long. CDR3 DNA sequence: TGTGCCAGCTCACCACCGGGGGAAGGTCAGCCCCAGCATTTT. This gives the protein CASSPPGEGQPQHF.

The V and J genes are TRBV10-3 and TRBJ2-2; D not certain. The CDR3 runs 11 residues. The germline gives CDR1 ENHRY, CDR2 SYGVKD. Trimming removed 10 bases at V and 6 bases at J, with 9 bases between. The CDR3 loop reads CATANPGELFF. The CDR3 nucleotides are TGTGCCACCGCCAACCCCGGGGAGCTGTTTTTT.

V gene TRBV30 combines with J gene TRBJ2-7; tentatively, D is TRBD1 or TRBD2 (7 bases each). The V end was cut by 2 bases, the J end by 1 base, with 12 bases between. Germline V gene lookup returns CDR1 GTSNPN and CDR2 SVGIG (reference sequence). The CDR3 extends over 14 amino acids. The CDR3: CAWSSGTASYEQYF. The CDR3, as DNA: TGTGCCTGGAGTAGCGGGACAGCATCCTACGAGCAGTACTTC.

The gene calls are TRBV27 and TRBJ2-7, with D possibly TRBD2 on 6 matching bases. CDR3 size: 13 residues. Deletions cut 7 bases from V and 2 bases from J, with 12 bases between. CDR1 MNHEY and CDR2 SMNVEV come from the germline V gene (reference sequence). DNA of the CDR3: TGTGCCAGCATTGATCTAGCGACCTACGAGCAGTACTTC. Its translation: CASIDLATYEQYF.

The chain is built from TRBV5-1 and TRBJ1-3, with D perhaps TRBD1 (6 bases). V lost 3 bases to trimming and J lost 1 base, with 14 bases between them. The CDR3 runs to 16 residues. From germline, CDR1 is SGHRS and CDR2 YFSETQ. Here the CDR3 reads CASSSKTGVSGNTIYF. In DNA, the CDR3 is TGCGCCAGCAGCTCAAAGACAGGCGTTTCTGGAAACACCATATATTTT. Full variable domain (missing parts from reference TRBV5-1 and TRBJ1-3): KAGVTQTPRYLIKTRGQQVTLSCSPISGHRSVSWYQQTPGQGLQFLFEYFSETQRNKGNFPGRFSGRQFSNSRSEMNVSTLELGDSALYLCASSSKTGVSGNTIYFGEGSWLTVV.

This chain connects TRBV14 to TRBJ1-3; D is undetermined. There are 15 residues in the CDR3. The V and J ends lost 1 base and 1 base respectively, with 8 bases between them. Germline CDR1 is SGHDN and CDR2 is FVKESK. In DNA form, the CDR3 reads TGTGCCAGCAGCCAAGTACCAGCGTCTGGAAACACCATATATTTT. The encoded protein is CASSQVPASGNTIYF.

The V call is TRBV6-5, the J call TRBJ2-1; D is uncertain. Trimming cost V 7 bases and J 0 bases, with 7 bases left between them. Per the germline V gene, CDR1 is MNHEY and CDR2 is SVGAGI. There are 13 residues in the CDR3. DNA of the CDR3: TGTGCCAGCATGGGCGACTCCTACAATGAGCAGTTCTTC. Protein product: CASMGDSYNEQFF.

The chain recombines TRBV6-5 with TRBJ2-5, with D hard to call. Trimming left V 1 base short and J 4 bases short, with 10 bases between. The germline CDR1 and CDR2 sequences are MNHEY and SVGAGI. The CDR3 sequence is 14 residues long. For the CDR3, the DNA is TGTGCCAGCAGTTACTACCATCTTCGAGAGACCCAGTACTTC. Its protein product is CASSYYHLRETQYF.

The rearrangement uses TRBV19 and TRBJ2-1; no reliable D call. Germline assignment: CDR1 LNHDA and CDR2 SQIVND (reference sequence). The V and J ends lost 5 bases and 3 bases respectively, with 11 bases between them. The CDR3 is made up of 14 amino acids. CDR3 DNA: TGTGCCAGTAGTCCCACCAGCCGCTACAATGAGCAGTTCTTC. Translating gives CASSPTSRYNEQFF.

The chain couples TRBV7-6 to TRBJ2-2; tentatively, D is TRBD2 (5 bases). Germline lookup yields CDR1 SGHVS and CDR2 FNYEAQ. V was pared by 4 bases and J by 5 bases, with 14 bases between. The CDR3 spans 15 residues. CDR3 sequence (DNA): TGTGCCAGCAGCTACGACTCCTCGGGGACCGGGGAGCTGTTTTTT. Encoded protein: CASSYDSSGTGELFF.

The chain carries TRBV5-4 and TRBJ2-7; D possibly uses TRBD1 or TRBD2 (6 bases each). This CDR3 is 15 amino acids long. Trimming took 4 bases from V and 4 from J, leaving 18 bases between them. CDR1 and CDR2 (germline): SGHNT, YYREEE (reference sequence). CDR3 sequence (DNA): TGTGCCAGCAGCGACCCCTCACAGGGACTTTACGAGCAGTACTTC. Its translation is CASSDPSQGLYEQYF.

The chain carries TRBV6-5 and TRBJ2-2, with 7 nucleotides matching TRBD2. Losses at the gene ends were 5 bases for V and 0 bases for J; bases not matched to a gene: 3. Germline V gene sequence: CDR1 MNHEY, CDR2 SVGAGI. The CDR3 has 15 residues. In DNA form, the CDR3 reads TGTGCCAGCAGTGTTGGACTAGCGAACACCGGGGAGCTGTTTTTT. Protein product: CASSVGLANTGELFF.

The chain couples TRBV27 to TRBJ2-7; perhaps TRBD1 as D (6 bases). Germline CDR1 is MNHEY and CDR2 is SMNVEV (reference sequence). Trimming shortened V by 3 bases and J by 2 bases, and 11 bases separated the two germline ends. The length of the CDR3 is 14 residues. The CDR3 region has the DNA TGTGCCAGCAGTTTCGGGACACGCCCCTACGAGCAGTACTTC. This codes for CASSFGTRPYEQYF.

The J gene is TRBJ2-1, the V gene TRBV6-6; the D gene is possibly TRBD2 (6 bases). Germline CDR1 MNHNY, CDR2 SVGAGI (reference sequence). The CDR3 is 15 amino acids. V shed 2 bases and J shed 6 bases, with 14 bases lying between them. DNA of the CDR3: TGTGCCAGCAGTTACGGACTCGGGGGAACCAATGAGCAGTTCTTC. Translated, it gives CASSYGLGGTNEQFF.

The chain carries TRBV7-9 and TRBJ2-2; TRBD1 matches at 11 bases. Germline lookup yields CDR1 SEHNR and CDR2 FQNEAQ (reference sequence). The CDR3 spans 16 residues. V lost 4 bases and J lost 6; bases outside the gene matches: 7. The CDR3 DNA follows: TGTGCCAGCAGCTCCCCGGACAGGGGGCGTGCCGGGGAGCTGTTTTTT. It encodes CASSSPDRGRAGELFF.

The V and J genes are TRBV6-5 and TRBJ1-2; D possibly corresponds to TRBD1 (5 bases). Trimming pared 0 bases from V and 2 bases from J, leaving 10 bases between. Germline-derived CDR1 and CDR2 are MNHEY and SVGAGI. This CDR3 spans 15 amino acids. Here the CDR3 reads CASSYSETANYGYTF. CDR3 nucleotide sequence: TGTGCCAGCAGTTACTCGGAGACAGCCAACTATGGCTACACCTTC.

This clone is a singleton in its sample. The chain employs TRBV28 and TRBJ2-5; tentatively, D is TRBD1 or TRBD2 (6 bases each). Trimming took off 7 bases at V and 12 bases at J, with 24 bases between the two ends. CDR3 size: 14 residues. Germline CDR1 is MDHEN and CDR2 is SYDVKM. The CDR3 protein is CASTPGQITSMKYF. CDR3 coding DNA: TGTGCCAGCACACCGGGACAAATAACTAGCATGAAGTACTTC.

V is TRBV5-5 and J is TRBJ2-3, with D possibly being TRBD1 (5 bases). The germline CDR1 and CDR2 sequences are SGHKS and YYEKEE (reference sequence). The CDR3 runs to 14 residues. Trimming left V 4 bases short and J 7 bases short, with 16 bases between. The CDR3 nucleotides are TGTGCCAGCAGCCCAGACAGTCCTAGAAATACGCAGTATTTT. Encoded protein: CASSPDSPRNTQYF.

This clone was seen only once. The V gene is TRBV4-2, the J gene TRBJ2-1; the match to TRBD1 covers 7 bases. Germline assignment: CDR1 LGHNA and CDR2 YNFKEQ. V lost 0 bases, J lost 0 bases, and 2 bases stayed unmatched. CDR3 length equals 16 residues. CDR3 sequence reads: CASSQEQGSSYNEQFF. The CDR3 DNA follows: TGTGCCAGCAGCCAAGAACAGGGGAGCTCCTACAATGAGCAGTTCTTC.

In this sample, this clone turned up a few times. This chain joins TRBV7-9 and TRBJ2-5; D is tentatively TRBD1 or TRBD2 (5 bases each). This CDR3 region has 16 residues. Trimming removed 1 base at V and 2 bases at J, with 14 bases between. CDR1 and CDR2 (germline): SEHNR, FQNEAQ (reference sequence). In nucleotides, the CDR3 is TGTGCCAGCAGCTTAGATTTGGGGGTACTTCAAGAGACCCAGTACTTC. Translated: CASSLDLGVLQETQYF.

The chain is built from TRBV10-3 and TRBJ1-6, with D maybe TRBD1 (5 bases). Germline V CDR1 and CDR2: ENHRY, SYGVKD. CDR3 length: 14 residues. Trimming pared 11 bases from V and 7 bases from J, leaving 18 bases between. The DNA of the CDR3 is TGTGCCCCTTTGGGGCCTGGGGGAAATTCACCCCTCCACTTT. Its translation is CAPLGPGGNSPLHF.

The chain links TRBV6-5 to TRBJ2-7; D call uncertain. Germline CDR1 is MNHEY and CDR2 is SVGAGI. The CDR3 has 15 amino acids. Trimming left V 7 bases short and J 2 bases short, with 18 bases between. The CDR3 reads CASTPDPTSPYEQYF. CDR3 sequence (DNA): TGTGCCAGCACCCCCGATCCCACATCCCCCTACGAGCAGTACTTC.

The chain has TRBV6-4 and TRBJ2-3; the D gene is possibly TRBD2 (5 bases). With 0 bases removed from V and 6 bases from J, the gap between germline ends came to 16 bases. The germline V gene has CDR1 MRHNA and CDR2 SNTAGT. The CDR3 has 16 amino acids. CDR3 nucleotides: TGTGCCAGCAGTGACTCCCCGGGATCAGGCTTCGATACGCAGTATTTT. This encodes CASSDSPGSGFDTQYF.

V usage is TRBV7-9 and J usage is TRBJ2-3; D might be TRBD2 (6 bases). Trimming removed 10 bases at V and 0 bases at J, with 14 bases between. This CDR3 is 14 amino acids long. Per germline, CDR1 SEHNR and CDR2 FQNEAQ (reference sequence). This CDR3 reads CATPGVESTDTQYF. CDR3 nucleotide sequence: TGTGCCACCCCGGGAGTTGAGAGCACAGATACGCAGTATTTT.

This chain uses TRBV4-1 with TRBJ2-7, with D perhaps assigned TRBD1 or TRBD2 (5 bases each). This CDR3 contains 15 residues. The V end lost 3 bases, the J end lost 2 bases, and 14 bases lay between the germline ends. The germline V gene has CDR1 MGHRA and CDR2 YSYEKL. CDR3 protein: CASSHYRGETYEQYF. The CDR3 DNA is TGCGCCAGCAGCCATTATAGGGGAGAGACCTACGAGCAGTACTTC.